This T cell receptor beta chain was recovered during a study of neoadjuvant anti-PD-1 for oral cavity cancer. There are 11 residues in the CDR3. CDR1 and CDR2 (germline): SGHRS, YFSETQ. The V end was cut by 5 bases, the J end by 6 bases, with 9 bases between. Using immunoSEQ multiplex PCR, the repertoire was profiled, and TCRdb retains in-frame clones only, with some absent. Found here are roughly 8,900 clones, just under 70% of them singletons; the top ten hold less than 4.5%. The time point here: after neoadjuvant nivolumab, at surgical resection. This material consisted of PBMCs, taken after nivolumab (anti-PD-1) treatment. The sequence was obtained from a person aged 35-79 years with oral cavity squamous cell carcinoma. This chain joins TRBV5-1 and TRBJ2-7, with D possibly being TRBD2 (5 bases). DNA for the CDR3: TGCGCCAGCAGACTAGGGCGCGAGCAGTACTTC. Protein: CASRLGREQYF.